The 32 T cell receptor beta chains given below trace back to one sample, sequenced in a study of CD8 T cells in Susac syndrome. cDNA came from roughly 0.47 to 1 ug RNA primed by random hexamers. TCRdb analysed the immunoSEQ multiplex PCR reads with MiXCR anew, one entry per CDR3 protein. Altogether about 290,000 distinct CDR3 sequences are present, roughly 85% being singletons, with the ten largest covering 0.2% to 0.25%. The sample comprised CD8+ T cells from PBMCs. The receptors were sampled from a human donor with multiple sclerosis.

V is TRBV9 and J is TRBJ2-5; TRBD2 might be the D (6 bases). The CDR3 consists of 15 residues. V was pared by 0 bases and J by 9 bases, with 18 bases between. From germline, CDR1 is SGDLS and CDR2 YYNGEE. The CDR3 loop is CASSVVGTYGEAQYF. CDR3 DNA: TGTGCCAGCAGCGTAGTAGGCACATATGGGGAGGCCCAGTACTTC.

The V gene is TRBV7-9, the J gene TRBJ2-2; tentatively, D is TRBD1 (5 bases). The V gene's germline CDR1 is SEHNR and CDR2 FQNEAQ (reference sequence). This CDR3 region has 14 residues. V lost 7 bases and J 9 bases, leaving 18 bases between the germline ends. CDR3 in DNA: TGTGCCAGCACCCTCGACAGTCCCCCGCGGGAGCTGTTTTTT. This encodes CASTLDSPPRELFF.

The chain joins TRBV18 to TRBJ2-6; D is unclear. This CDR3 region has 18 residues. Trimming cost V 3 bases and J 0 bases, with 15 bases left between them. Germline V gives CDR1 KGHSH, CDR2 LQKENI. The CDR3 nucleotides read TGTGCCAGCTCACCCCTAGGGTACACAACCTCTGGGGCCAACGTCCTGACTTTC. This translates into CASSPLGYTTSGANVLTF.

This chain uses TRBV10-3 with TRBJ2-7; unclear D gene. V was cut by 10 bases and J by 2 bases, with 15 bases left in between. The CDR3 consists of 13 residues. Germline assignment: CDR1 ENHRY and CDR2 SYGVKD. The CDR3 nucleotides are TGTGCCACCTTCGCCGGGCCTGCCTACGAGCAGTACTTC. Amino acid sequence: CATFAGPAYEQYF.

The chain combines TRBV28 with TRBJ2-1, with TRBD2 matching 14 bases. The CDR3 loop spans 19 amino acids. From germline, CDR1 is MDHEN and CDR2 SYDVKM. V dropped 3 bases and J dropped 0; count of bases not matched to a gene: 7. The CDR3 nucleotides are TGTGCCAGCAGTTTTATGGGACTAGCGGGAGTGATCTCCTACAATGAGCAGTTCTTC. This gives the protein CASSFMGLAGVISYNEQFF. Complete variable domain (other parts from reference TRBV28 and TRBJ2-1): DVKVTQSSRYLVKRTGEKVFLECVQDMDHENMFWYRQDPGLGLRLIYFSYDVKMKEKGDIPEGYSVSREKKERFSLILESASTNQTSMYLCASSFMGLAGVISYNEQFFGPGTRLTVL.

The chain joins TRBV6-4 to TRBJ2-3; D is unclear. Trimming took off 4 bases at V and 6 bases at J, with 11 bases between the two ends. CDR1 MRHNA and CDR2 SNTAGT come from the germline V gene. This CDR3 has 13 residues. This chain's CDR3 is CASSVIAADTQYF. The DNA of the CDR3 is TGTGCCAGCAGTGTCATAGCAGCCGATACGCAGTATTTT.

The chain couples TRBV2 to TRBJ2-5; TRBD1 matches at 8 bases. Germline loops: CDR1 SNHLY, CDR2 FYNNEI. The trim removed 8 bases at V and 5 bases at J, leaving 10 bases unmatched. The CDR3 is 14 amino acids. The CDR3 sequence: CASGDADRAETQYF. In DNA form, the CDR3 reads TGTGCCAGCGGGGATGCGGACAGGGCGGAGACCCAGTACTTC.

This chain joins TRBV13 and TRBJ2-7, with D hard to call. V lost 2 bases, J lost 1 base, and 9 bases lay in between. The CDR3 is made up of 14 amino acids. Germline-derived CDR1 and CDR2 are PRHDT and FYEKMQ (reference sequence). CDR3 region: CASSLRQTSYEQYF. CDR3 nucleotide sequence: TGTGCCAGCAGCTTACGGCAGACGTCCTACGAGCAGTACTTC.

J is TRBJ1-5 and V is TRBV7-9; no clear D. CDR3 length: 14 residues. Trimming took off 5 bases at V and 1 base at J, with 9 bases between the two ends. Germline assignment: CDR1 SEHNR and CDR2 FQNEAQ (reference sequence). CDR3: CASSPALSNQPQHF. DNA of the CDR3: TGTGCCAGCAGCCCCGCCCTGAGCAATCAGCCCCAGCATTTT. The variable domain in full, completed from reference TRBV7-9 and TRBJ1-5, reads DTGVSQNPRHKITKRGQNVTFRCDPISEHNRLYWYRQTLGQGPEFLTYFQNEAQLEKSRLLSDRFSAERPKGSFSTLEIQRTEQGDSAMYLCASSPALSNQPQHFGDGTRLSIL.

The gene calls are TRBV19 and TRBJ2-7, with D unclear. V lost 5 bases and J lost 0, with 11 bases in between. The CDR3 runs 14 residues. Per germline, CDR1 LNHDA and CDR2 SQIVND (reference sequence). The CDR3: CASSPRVHSYEQYF. For the CDR3, the DNA is TGTGCCAGTAGTCCTCGAGTCCACTCCTACGAGCAGTACTTC.

This clonotype was picked up a small number of times. J is TRBJ2-7 and V is TRBV15; a weak D match, TRBD1 (6 bases). The CDR3 has 14 residues. Germline V gene lookup returns CDR1 LNHNV and CDR2 YYDKDF (reference sequence). Trimming cost V 0 bases and J 8 bases, with 14 bases left between them. The DNA for the CDR3 is TGTGCCACCAGCAGAGATTATGGGGACAACCAGCAGTACTTC. As protein: CATSRDYGDNQQYF. Filled out from reference TRBV15 and TRBJ2-7, the complete variable domain reads DAMVIQNPRYQVTQFGKPVTLSCSQTLNHNVMYWYQQKSSQAPKLLFHYYDKDFNNEADTPDNFQSRRPNTSFCFLDIRSPGLGDTAMYLCATSRDYGDNQQYFGPGTRLTVT.

J is TRBJ1-6 and V is TRBV4-3; D is uncertain. Germline-derived CDR1 and CDR2 are LGHNA and YSLEER. This CDR3 contains 19 residues. Trimming cost V 1 base and J 0 bases, with 16 bases left between them. This CDR3 is CASSQASSLGGSYNSPLHF. CDR3 bases: TGCGCCAGCAGCCAAGCTTCCAGTTTGGGAGGCTCCTATAATTCACCCCTCCACTTT.

The chain has TRBV7-9 and TRBJ1-2; tentatively, D is TRBD1 (5 bases). There are 13 residues in the CDR3. Germline lookup yields CDR1 SEHNR and CDR2 FQNEAQ (reference sequence). The ends were cut back, 6 bases at V and 5 bases at J, with 13 bases in the middle. CDR3 sequence (DNA): TGTGCCAGCAGTTTGGGGCAGATTTATGGCTACACCTTC. It yields the protein CASSLGQIYGYTF.

The chain carries TRBV6-2 or TRBV6-3 and TRBJ2-1; no definite D call. Trimming took off 2 bases at V and 4 bases at J, with 18 bases between the two ends. The CDR3 runs to 17 residues. Germline CDR1 reads MNHEY; CDR2 reads SVGEGT. The CDR3 loop is CASSYPPWTDEYNEQFF. CDR3 sequence (DNA): TGTGCCAGCAGTTACCCCCCCTGGACGGATGAATACAATGAGCAGTTCTTC.

The chain is built from TRBV30 and TRBJ2-6; tentative D call: TRBD1 (6 bases). This CDR3 has 14 residues. Germline lookup yields CDR1 GTSNPN and CDR2 SVGIG (reference sequence). V gave up 4 bases and J gave up 4 bases, with 11 bases separating them. The CDR3 reads CAWTQGAGANVLTF. For the CDR3, the DNA is TGTGCCTGGACACAGGGTGCCGGGGCCAACGTCCTGACTTTC.

The V and J genes are TRBV7-7 and TRBJ2-1; D call uncertain. The V gene's germline CDR1 is SSHAT and CDR2 FNYEAQ (reference sequence). The CDR3 is 14 residues long. Trimming took 3 bases from V and 8 from J, leaving 14 bases between them. The CDR3 coding sequence is TGTGCCAGCAGCTTGGGCCGGTATTCGGATGAGCAGTTCTTC. Protein sequence: CASSLGRYSDEQFF.

The CDR3 here is CATSREVAESNYEQYF. CDR3 DNA: TGTGCCACCAGCAGAGAGGTGGCAGAGTCGAACTACGAGCAGTACTTC. This chain links TRBV15 with TRBJ2-7; D gene uncertain. CDR1 is LNHNV and CDR2 is YYDKDF in the germline V gene (reference sequence). V was trimmed by 0 bases and J by 3 bases, leaving 15 bases between them. This CDR3 is 16 amino acids long.

The chain recombines TRBV7-9 with TRBJ1-5, with a possible D match to TRBD1 (6 bases). The V end was cut by 1 base, the J end by 7 bases, with 11 bases between. The germline CDR1 and CDR2 sequences are SEHNR and FQNEAQ (reference sequence). This CDR3 region has 14 residues. The CDR3 DNA reads TGTGCCAGCAGCTTAGGCGGGGGGCGACAGCCCCAGCATTTT. Its translation: CASSLGGGRQPQHF.

The chain couples TRBV6-6 to TRBJ2-7; D is possibly TRBD1 or TRBD2 (5 bases each). There are 15 residues in the CDR3. Germline CDR1 and CDR2: MNHNY and SVGAGI (reference sequence). Trimming took off 5 bases at V and 2 bases at J, with 16 bases between the two ends. The CDR3 nucleotides read TGTGCCAGCAGTGCCGGGACCGGAGCCCCCTACGAGCAGTACTTC. The encoded protein is CASSAGTGAPYEQYF.

The J gene is TRBJ2-1, the V gene TRBV27, with TRBD1 as a possible D gene (5 bases). CDR3 length equals 15 residues. Germline V gene lookup returns CDR1 MNHEY and CDR2 SMNVEV (reference sequence). Trimming stripped 5 bases from V and 0 bases from J, with 11 bases between. Written as DNA, the CDR3 is TGTGCCAGCAGTCGACAGCAGAGCTCCTACAATGAGCAGTTCTTC. This sequence encodes CASSRQQSSYNEQFF.

This clonotype was seen just once. The CDR3 DNA follows: TGTGCCAGCAGCTTGGACCCGGGACAGGGCGACAATGAGCAGTTCTTC. Translated, it gives CASSLDPGQGDNEQFF. The chain recombines TRBV7-7 with TRBJ2-1, with 9 positions matching TRBD1. The V segment lost 3 bases and the J segment 5 bases; nucleotides outside the gene matches: 8. The CDR3 has 16 amino acids. CDR1 is SSHAT and CDR2 is FNYEAQ in the germline V gene (reference sequence).

The V gene is TRBV20-1, the J gene TRBJ1-1, with D perhaps matching TRBD1 (5 bases). Germline V gene lookup returns CDR1 DFQATT and CDR2 SNEGSKA (reference sequence). The CDR3 length is 16 residues. V shed 0 bases and J shed 2 bases, with 16 bases lying between them. This CDR3 reads CSARDFRDLLNTEAFF. CDR3 bases: TGCAGTGCTAGAGATTTCAGGGATCTTTTAAACACTGAAGCTTTCTTT.

The CDR3 is CSVGGSGTGDFEAFF. The CDR3 DNA reads as TGCAGCGTTGGCGGGAGCGGGACAGGGGATTTTGAAGCTTTCTTT. The V call is TRBV29-1, the J call TRBJ1-1; 10 bases line up with TRBD1. The CDR3 contains 15 residues. The V gene's germline CDR1 is SQVTM and CDR2 ANQGSEA. After removal of 4 bases from V and 7 bases from J, the junction contained 12 bases not matched to a gene.

This chain's CDR3 is CASSSHDRGNTGELFF. For the CDR3, the DNA is TGTGCCAGCAGTTCTCACGACAGGGGGAACACCGGGGAGCTGTTTTTT. This chain joins TRBV28 and TRBJ2-2; TRBD1 aligns across 8 bases. V dropped 4 bases and J dropped 1; count of bases not matched to a gene: 5. Looked up from germline, CDR1 is MDHEN and CDR2 is SYDVKM. The length of the CDR3 is 16 residues.

The chain couples TRBV14 to TRBJ2-5; D is perhaps TRBD1 (6 bases). Germline CDR1 and CDR2: SGHDN and FVKESK. This CDR3 is 15 amino acids long. V shed 3 bases and J shed 2 bases, with 13 bases lying between them. The CDR3 loop reads CASSQGAVQQETQYF. The CDR3, as DNA: TGTGCCAGCAGCCAGGGGGCGGTTCAGCAAGAGACCCAGTACTTC.

The chain employs TRBV7-8 and TRBJ1-2; D uncertain. The ends were cut back, 5 bases at V and 5 bases at J, with 15 bases in the middle. The CDR3 totals 14 residues. Germline V gene data show CDR1 as SGHVS and CDR2 as FQNEAQ. CDR3 coding DNA: TGTGCCAGCAGCGCCCACCGCGGCGGATATGGCTACACCTTC. It is translated as CASSAHRGGYGYTF.

This chain links TRBV4-3 with TRBJ2-7; TRBD1 aligns across 7 bases. This CDR3 is 15 amino acids long. Germline assignment: CDR1 LGHNA and CDR2 YSLEER. V was pared by 5 bases and J by 1 base, with 8 bases of the junction left unmatched. The CDR3 region is CASSATSGGSYEQYF. The CDR3 DNA reads as TGCGCCAGCAGCGCGACGTCAGGGGGTTCCTACGAGCAGTACTTC.

The gene calls are TRBV6-5 and TRBJ2-2, with 7 bases aligning to TRBD2. Germline loops: CDR1 MNHEY, CDR2 SVGAGI. The CDR3 runs to 17 residues. V was clipped by 0 bases and J by 4 bases; unmatched bases: 8. The DNA for the CDR3 is TGTGCCAGCAGTTACTCGACGAGACTAGCAGGCACCGGGGAGCTGTTTTTT. As protein: CASSYSTRLAGTGELFF.

This chain links TRBV20-1 with TRBJ2-1; TRBD2 aligns across 7 bases. V dropped 6 bases and J dropped 4; count of bases not matched to a gene: 12. The germline CDR1 and CDR2 sequences are DFQATT and SNEGSKA (reference sequence). The CDR3 contains 15 residues. The CDR3 DNA reads TGCAGTGCACGGACGCTGGGACTACTATACAATGAGCAGTTCTTC. Amino acids: CSARTLGLLYNEQFF.

The chain uses TRBV27 and TRBJ2-2; TRBD2 agrees at 7 bases. V dropped 2 bases and J dropped 3; count of bases not matched to a gene: 9. In germline, CDR1 is MNHEY, CDR2 SMNVEV (reference sequence). The CDR3 totals 17 residues. CDR3 nucleotides: TGTGCCAGCAGTTTAGGGGCGAGGCTAGCGGACACCGGGGAGCTGTTTTTT. It is translated as CASSLGARLADTGELFF.

This chain links TRBV3-1 with TRBJ2-7; no definite D call. V dropped 2 bases and J dropped 3 bases, with 14 bases sitting between them. There are 15 residues in the CDR3. CDR1 and CDR2 (germline): LGHDT, YNNKEL (reference sequence). The CDR3 DNA reads TGTGCCAGCAGCCAAACCCCGAGACAAATCTACGAGCAGTACTTC. This gives the protein CASSQTPRQIYEQYF.

The chain recombines TRBV27 with TRBJ1-4; tentative D call: TRBD1 (6 bases). The CDR3 consists of 15 residues. Trimming shortened V by 0 bases and J by 3 bases, and 8 bases separated the two germline ends. The germline V gene has CDR1 MNHEY and CDR2 SMNVEV (reference sequence). The CDR3 nucleotides read TGTGCCAGCAGTTTATCCGGACAGCCTAATGAAAAACTGTTTTTT. Residues: CASSLSGQPNEKLFF. The whole variable domain, remainder taken from reference TRBV27 and TRBJ1-4, is EAQVTQNPRYLITVTGKKLTVTCSQNMNHEYMSWYRQDPGLGLRQIYYSMNVEVTDKGDVPEGYKVSRKEKRNFPLILESPSPNQTSLYFCASSLSGQPNEKLFFGSGTQLSVL.